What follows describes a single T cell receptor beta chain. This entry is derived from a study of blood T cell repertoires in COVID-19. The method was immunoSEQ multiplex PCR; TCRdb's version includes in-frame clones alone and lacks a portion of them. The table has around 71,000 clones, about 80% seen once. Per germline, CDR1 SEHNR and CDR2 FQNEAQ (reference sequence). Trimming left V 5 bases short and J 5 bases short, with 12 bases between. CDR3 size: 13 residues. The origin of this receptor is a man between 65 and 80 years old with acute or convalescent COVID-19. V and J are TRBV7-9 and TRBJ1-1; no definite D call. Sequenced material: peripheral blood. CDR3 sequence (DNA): TGTGCCAGCAGCCCACTATCGGAGACTGAAGCTTTCTTT. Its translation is CASSPLSETEAFF.